This T cell receptor beta chain was sequenced during a study of cytomegalovirus exposure and HLA in healthy donors. General study results and limits: Later on, a genetic analysis was performed. It linked a missense variant in DCLRE1C with V- and J-gene trimming of TCR beta.

Concerning this clone itself: Its antigen remains unknown.

Use of 60 Vbeta and 13 Jbeta primers characterized the PCR. The data were produced by immunoSEQ multiplex PCR, yet TCRdb's version contains in-frame clones alone and is incomplete. The table includes over 110,000 clones, 65% to 85% detected once. This CDR3 has 14 amino acids. Germline V gives CDR1 MDHEN, CDR2 SYDVKM. V gave up 5 bases and J gave up 5 bases; unmatched junction bases: 8. The V gene is TRBV28, the J gene TRBJ1-2; 7 nucleotides match TRBD1. The sample consisted of PBMCs. The TCR was taken from a male donor in good health and CMV-seronegative. In nucleotides, the CDR3 is TGTGCCAGCAGTCCTCTCGGGACAGTTTATGGCTACACCTTC. This translates into CASSPLGTVYGYTF.